This TCR beta chain was retrieved from a study of cytomegalovirus exposure and HLA in healthy donors. Broader study findings: Information on immune exposure was restricted to one variable (CMV serostatus). In vitro assays verified that a few CMV-associated chains recognized CMV antigens specifically.

In regard to this clone: Antigen: not known.

PCR involved 60 Vbeta and 13 Jbeta primers. Produced via immunoSEQ multiplex PCR; TCRdb's table is partial and in-frame only. In the table there are about 160,000 clones, 75% to 85% of which are singletons. Between the trimmed V and J ends, which lost 8 bases and 2 bases, there was a span of 14 bases. Germline V gives CDR1 LNHDA, CDR2 SQIVND (reference sequence). This CDR3 has 14 amino acids. The sequence derives from a female donor in good health and CMV-seronegative. The chain joins TRBV19 to TRBJ2-3; possible D gene TRBD2, 6 bases. The specimen was PBMCs. The CDR3 DNA follows: TGTGCCAGTTGGGGAGGCGGACTCACAGATACGCAGTATTTT. Translation gives CASWGGGLTDTQYF.